The 32 T cell receptor beta chains in this list originate from one sample, sequenced in a study of CD8 T cells in ankylosing spondylitis. Findings of the study overall: A TCR beta motif made of about 8 highly homologous variants seemed typical of ankylosing spondylitis blood.

No antigen is known for these receptors. TCRdb reanalysed the 5' RACE reads using MiXCR and keeps one entry per CDR3 protein. The sample lists hundreds of thousands of distinct CDR3 sequences; 12% were seen once. The source material was blood, either unsorted or a sorted T cell fraction (not recorded which). The receptors here all came from a male donor with ankylosing spondylitis.

This clonotype was seen a few times. This chain links TRBV5-1 with TRBJ2-5; 7 positions match TRBD2. J gave up 4 bases and V 6 bases, and 9 bases lay outside the gene matches. This CDR3 has 14 amino acids. CDR1 is SGHRS, CDR2 YFSETQ, per germline. CDR3 DNA: TGCGCCAGCAAAGGCGGGAGCGACGGAGAGACCCAGTACTTC. Protein product: CASKGGSDGETQYF.

The chain employs TRBV9 and TRBJ1-1, with no clear D. Germline V gene lookup returns CDR1 SGDLS and CDR2 YYNGEE. The CDR3 length is 15 residues. The V end lost 2 bases, the J end lost 0 bases, and 11 bases lay between the germline ends. This CDR3 is CASSVSIGMNTEAFF. The CDR3, as DNA: TGTGCCAGCAGCGTTTCAATAGGGATGAACACTGAAGCTTTCTTT.

This clonotype was counted between two and nine times. The genes are TRBV24-1 and TRBJ2-7, with D perhaps TRBD1 or TRBD2 (5 bases each). Germline V CDR1 and CDR2: KGHDR, SFDVKD. Trimming took off 4 bases at V and 6 bases at J, with 21 bases between the two ends. This CDR3 region has 16 residues. CDR3 DNA: TGTGCCACCAGTGAACCGGGACGGAGGTCCCTCGGCGAGCAGTACTTC. Encoded protein: CATSEPGRRSLGEQYF.

The rearrangement uses TRBV10-3 and TRBJ2-6; 13 bases map to TRBD2. J lost 0 bases, V lost 6 bases, and 5 bases had no gene match. CDR1 is ENHRY and CDR2 is SYGVKD in the germline V gene. This CDR3 region has 18 residues. This CDR3 is CAIRGLAGDLSGANVLTF. In DNA form, the CDR3 reads TGTGCCATCAGAGGACTAGCGGGGGACCTCTCTGGGGCCAACGTCCTGACTTTC.

This clonotype was found many times. This chain links TRBV29-1 with TRBJ2-1; 9 nucleotides align to TRBD1. CDR1 and CDR2 from the germline V gene are SQVTM and ANQGSEA. There are 13 residues in the CDR3. The junction had 8 bases not matched to a gene; V was cut back by 5 bases and J by 9 bases. The CDR3 bases are TGCAGCGTTAACCGGGACAGGGTTAGTGAGCAGTTCTTC. It specifies CSVNRDRVSEQFF.

The rearrangement uses TRBV15 and TRBJ1-1, with D perhaps matching TRBD1 (5 bases). The CDR3 loop spans 15 amino acids. The germline gives CDR1 LNHNV, CDR2 YYDKDF (reference sequence). V gave up 1 base and J gave up 3 bases, with 12 bases separating them. CDR3 coding DNA: TGTGCCACCAGCAGAGGAGGCGGGGGGGACACTGAAGCTTTCTTT. It encodes CATSRGGGGDTEAFF.

The V and J genes are TRBV24-1 and TRBJ2-1; no reliable D call. Germline V gene sequence: CDR1 KGHDR, CDR2 SFDVKD. The CDR3 length is 14 residues. With 5 bases removed from V and 3 bases from J, the gap between germline ends came to 10 bases. DNA for the CDR3: TGTGCCACCAGTGCGGCGGCCTACTACAATGAGCAGTTCTTC. It codes for CATSAAAYYNEQFF.

This clonotype has more than one count but fewer than ten. The V call is TRBV20-1, the J call TRBJ1-5; 7 bases are a match to TRBD1. In germline, CDR1 is DFQATT, CDR2 SNEGSKA (reference sequence). Trimming removed 5 bases from V and 0 bases from J; junction bases left unmatched: 4. The CDR3 is 14 amino acids. CDR3 residues: CSASDRYSNQPQHF. In DNA, the CDR3 is TGCAGTGCTTCGGACAGGTATAGCAATCAGCCCCAGCATTTT.

In its sample, this clonotype was seen a few times. J is TRBJ2-7 and V is TRBV6-1; 12 nucleotides agree with TRBD1. The germline gives CDR1 MNHNS, CDR2 SASEGT. V dropped 6 bases and J dropped 0; count of bases not matched to a gene: 6. The length of the CDR3 is 16 residues. DNA for the CDR3: TGTGCCAGCAGGGGGACAGGGGGCCAGAGCTCCTACGAGCAGTACTTC. It is translated as CASRGTGGQSSYEQYF.

CDR3 DNA: TGTGCCAGCAGCCACACTGCTAGCAGCAATCAGCCCCAGCATTTT. Amino acid sequence: CASSHTASSNQPQHF. This chain links TRBV5-5 with TRBJ1-5, with D uncertain. With 4 bases removed from V and 1 base from J, the gap between germline ends came to 12 bases. This CDR3 is built from 15 residues. CDR1 SGHKS and CDR2 YYEKEE come from the germline V gene (reference sequence).

This clonotype was counted only a few times. The V call is TRBV12-3 or TRBV12-4, the J call TRBJ1-6; perhaps TRBD1 as D (5 bases). The CDR3 extends over 14 amino acids. With 7 bases removed from V and 8 bases from J, the gap between germline ends came to 15 bases. CDR3: CASTLLGLDSPLHF. CDR3 DNA sequence: TGTGCCAGCACCTTACTGGGACTAGATTCACCCCTCCACTTT.

Turning to this clonotype: An end of the junction does not agree with germline; a read error may underlie this. This chain uses TRBV7-7 with TRBJ2-3; the D is unclear. The CDR3 is 14 residues long. Germline V gene data show CDR1 as SSHAT and CDR2 as FNYEAQ (reference sequence). The CDR3 nucleotides read TGTGCTAGCAGCTTAGATGGGGTCTTAGATACGCAGTATTTT. Translation gives CASSLDGVLDTQYF.

This clonotype has only a few counts. The chain links TRBV20-1 to TRBJ2-1, with D possibly being TRBD1 or TRBD2 (5 bases each). V was clipped by 7 bases and J by 13 bases, with 14 bases between them. The germline V gene has CDR1 DFQATT and CDR2 SNEGSKA (reference sequence). The CDR3 totals 10 residues. The CDR3: CSDGTAEQFF. The CDR3, as DNA: TGCAGTGACGGGACCGCCGAACAGTTCTTC.

This clonotype was recorded at least ten times. The genes are TRBV25-1 and TRBJ1-2; the D gene is possibly TRBD1 (5 bases). CDR3 length: 14 residues. In germline, CDR1 is MGHDK, CDR2 SYGVNS. The V gene lost 3 bases and the J gene lost 0 bases, with 8 bases spanning the gap. Written as DNA, the CDR3 is TGTGCCAGCAGTGAGCCAGGGCCTAACTATGGCTACACCTTC. It encodes CASSEPGPNYGYTF.

The chain is built from TRBV7-2 and TRBJ1-5, with D uncertain. The germline V gene has CDR1 SGHTA and CDR2 FQGNSA. Trimming left V 1 base short and J 2 bases short, with 6 bases between. This CDR3 has 14 residues. CDR3 DNA: TGTGCCAGCAGCTTAGTCCCCGGCAATCAGCCCCAGCATTTT. Its protein product is CASSLVPGNQPQHF.

This clonotype was seen many times. The V gene is TRBV29-1, the J gene TRBJ2-1, with 8 bases identical to TRBD1. V trimming: 6 bases; J trimming: 7 bases; junction bases outside the gene matches: 8. The CDR3 consists of 13 residues. Per the germline V gene, CDR1 is SQVTM and CDR2 is ANQGSEA. The CDR3 coding sequence is TGCAGCGTCCGACAGGGGCTTACGAATGAGCAGTTCTTC. Protein product: CSVRQGLTNEQFF.

This clonotype was recorded at least ten times. The chain joins TRBV20-1 to TRBJ2-5, with D unresolved. The CDR3 loop spans 16 amino acids. Germline V gene data show CDR1 as DFQATT and CDR2 as SNEGSKA (reference sequence). The germline V and J ends were trimmed by 0 bases and 1 base, with 15 bases remaining between them. The CDR3 spells CSARDRLSQIQETQYF. The CDR3 DNA reads TGCAGTGCTAGAGATCGGCTCTCCCAGATCCAAGAGACCCAGTACTTC.

Ten or more counts support this clonotype. V usage is TRBV20-1 and J usage is TRBJ2-7; D might be TRBD1 (6 bases). Germline CDR1 reads DFQATT; CDR2 reads SNEGSKA (reference sequence). V lost 2 bases to trimming and J lost 5 bases, with 10 bases between them. The CDR3 consists of 12 residues. CDR3 DNA sequence: TGCAGTGCTAGAAGCAGGGGTGACGAGCAGTACTTC. This gives the protein CSARSRGDEQYF.

This chain links TRBV4-1 with TRBJ1-6; D uncertain. From germline, CDR1 is MGHRA and CDR2 YSYEKL. The V end lost 2 bases, the J end lost 7 bases, and 6 bases lay between the germline ends. The CDR3 has 13 amino acids. The CDR3: CASSQLKNSPLHF. The CDR3 region has the DNA TGCGCCAGCAGCCAACTCAAAAATTCACCCCTCCACTTT.

In its sample, this clonotype was seen a few times. The rearrangement uses TRBV27 and TRBJ2-7; 8 nucleotides line up with TRBD1. This CDR3 is 17 amino acids long. The V gene's germline CDR1 is MNHEY and CDR2 SMNVEV (reference sequence). Trimming took 3 bases from V and 4 from J; bases not matched to a gene: 14. The CDR3 DNA sequence: TGTGCCAGCAGTTTCCTCGACCTCCGACAGGGGCGGTACGAGCAGTACTTC. Its protein is CASSFLDLRQGRYEQYF.

This clonotype was detected only a few times. The V call is TRBV13, the J call TRBJ1-2; D is uncertain. V shed 5 bases and J shed 8 bases, with 21 bases lying between them. Germline CDR1 reads PRHDT; CDR2 reads FYEKMQ (reference sequence). This CDR3 region has 15 residues. The CDR3 loop reads CASSPATVLSRGYTF. In DNA form, the CDR3 reads TGTGCCAGCAGCCCAGCGACGGTCCTCTCGAGGGGCTACACCTTC.

In its sample, this clonotype was seen many times. The chain employs TRBV7-2 and TRBJ2-5; D perhaps matches TRBD2 (6 bases). The CDR3 spans 14 residues. Trimming cost V 3 bases and J 5 bases, with 13 bases left between them. Germline values: CDR1 SGHTA, CDR2 FQGNSA. For the CDR3, the DNA is TGTGCCAGCAGCTTCGGCCTAGCGATGGAGACCCAGTACTTC. This sequence encodes CASSFGLAMETQYF. The full variable domain, completed using reference TRBV7-2 and TRBJ2-5, is GAGVSQSPSNKVTEKGKDVELRCDPISGHTALYWYRQSLGQGLEFLIYFQGNSAPDKSGLPSDRFSAERTGGSVSTLTIQRTQQEDSAVYLCASSFGLAMETQYFGPGTRLLVL.

This clonotype was found many times. The chain carries TRBV29-1 and TRBJ1-5; unclear D gene. From germline, CDR1 is SQVTM and CDR2 ANQGSEA. This CDR3 is built from 12 residues. V was shortened by 0 bases and J by 7 bases, with 7 bases between the two germline ends. DNA for the CDR3: TGCAGCGTTGAAGATCCGGGGCAGCCCCAGCATTTT. It codes for CSVEDPGQPQHF.

This clonotype was observed a handful of times. The J gene is TRBJ1-1, the V gene TRBV4-3, with TRBD1 matching 10 bases. CDR1 is LGHNA, CDR2 YSLEER, per germline. Unmatched junction bases numbered 3, after V lost 0 bases and J lost 2 bases. The CDR3 totals 16 residues. CDR3 DNA sequence: TGCGCCAGCAGCCAAGAGTGGGACAGGGGAAACACTGAAGCTTTCTTT. Its translation is CASSQEWDRGNTEAFF.

Here the CDR3 DNA reads TGTGCCAGCAGCTTAGCGAGCGGGTTGTACGAGCAGTACTTC. It codes for CASSLASGLYEQYF. The V call is TRBV7-8, the J call TRBJ2-7; D may be TRBD2 (6 bases). This CDR3 comprises 14 residues. Trimming took off 0 bases at V and 4 bases at J, with 10 bases between the two ends. Germline CDR1 is SGHVS and CDR2 is FQNEAQ.

This clonotype was recorded at least ten times. The chain links TRBV10-3 to TRBJ1-2; maybe TRBD1 (6 bases). V was pared by 1 base and J by 6 bases, with 9 bases between. This CDR3 has 13 residues. Per the germline V gene, CDR1 is ENHRY and CDR2 is SYGVKD. The chain's CDR3 is CAISEYRQDGYTF. Here the CDR3 DNA reads TGTGCCATCAGTGAGTATAGACAGGATGGCTACACCTTC.

This clonotype showed up just a few times. This rearrangement joins TRBV11-2 to TRBJ2-6, with TRBD1 matching 7 bases. Trimming took 2 bases from V and 0 from J; bases not matched to a gene: 10. The CDR3 length is 19 residues. The germline V gene has CDR1 SGHAT and CDR2 FQNNGV. The CDR3 bases are TGTGCCAGCAGCTTACCACCGGGACAGAGCCTCTCTGGGGCCAACGTCCTGACTTTC. Translating gives CASSLPPGQSLSGANVLTF.

This clonotype was recorded a few times. This chain connects TRBV20-1 to TRBJ2-7; TRBD1 might be the D (6 bases). This CDR3 has 14 amino acids. CDR1 is DFQATT, CDR2 SNEGSKA, per germline (reference sequence). The ends were cut back, 2 bases at V and 0 bases at J, with 11 bases in the middle. This CDR3 reads CSARWQGLSYEQYF. The CDR3 coding sequence is TGCAGTGCTAGATGGCAGGGGCTCTCCTACGAGCAGTACTTC.

This clonotype was detected only a few times. The chain combines TRBV6-2 or TRBV6-3 with TRBJ2-7; 7 nucleotides line up with TRBD2. The CDR3 has 16 amino acids. Trimming cost V 2 bases and J 2 bases; bases outside gene matches: 9. Germline assignment: CDR1 MNHEY and CDR2 SVGEGT. CDR3 coding DNA: TGTGCCAGCAGTTACCCCGGTAGCGGGTTTACCTACGAGCAGTACTTC. Translation gives CASSYPGSGFTYEQYF.

In its sample, this clonotype was seen a few times. V and J are TRBV20-1 and TRBJ2-5; D call uncertain. The CDR3 contains 14 residues. Germline loops: CDR1 DFQATT, CDR2 SNEGSKA (reference sequence). V shed 0 bases and J shed 6 bases, with 14 bases lying between them. As DNA, the CDR3 is TGCAGTGCTAGAGATTGGGGTATTAGGAAGACCCAGTACTTC. The encoded protein is CSARDWGIRKTQYF.

This clonotype was counted only a few times. This chain uses TRBV20-1 with TRBJ2-5, with D possibly being TRBD1 (5 bases). Germline V gene lookup returns CDR1 DFQATT and CDR2 SNEGSKA (reference sequence). The CDR3 loop spans 11 amino acids. The CDR3 here is CGSGFGETQYF. The CDR3 DNA reads as TGCGGCTCAGGGTTCGGGGAGACCCAGTACTTC.

This clonotype was seen only a few times. This rearrangement joins TRBV20-1 to TRBJ2-5, with no clear D. Trimming cost V 6 bases and J 4 bases, with 12 bases left between them. The CDR3 spans 12 residues. Looked up from germline, CDR1 is DFQATT and CDR2 is SNEGSKA (reference sequence). CDR3: CSAKTSGETQYF. In DNA, the CDR3 is TGCAGTGCGAAGACGTCTGGAGAGACCCAGTACTTC.